These T cell receptor beta chains were read from a single sample in a study of cytomegalovirus exposure and HLA in healthy donors. The repertoire was sequenced with immunoSEQ multiplex PCR; TCRdb's copy has only in-frame clones and lacks some. The sample records fewer than 55,000 clones, roughly 72% being singletons. The sequenced material came from PBMCs. These receptors were collected from a woman between 45 and 65 years old in good health and CMV-seropositive. CDR3s include the opening cysteine and the closing phenylalanine or tryptophan. The order of the fields is clone size, D gene, J gene, V gene, CDR3 DNA, CDR3 protein. The D gene is left open where the match is weak. Not all rows give a size; the values are once, few, many and, for expanded clones, a class.

abundance: once
d_gene: -
j_gene: TRBJ2-1
v_gene: TRBV15
CDR3nt: TGTGCCACCAGCTCTACTGGGAGCTCCTACAATGAGCAGTTCTTC
CDR3aa: CATSSTGSSYNEQFF

abundance: -
d_gene: TRBD2
j_gene: TRBJ2-3
v_gene: TRBV7-9
CDR3nt: TGTGCCAGCAGCGTCGGGACTAGCGGAGATACGCAGTATTTT
CDR3aa: CASSVGTSGDTQYF

abundance: -
d_gene: -
j_gene: TRBJ2-7
v_gene: TRBV6-1
CDR3nt: TGTGCCAGCAGTGAAACAAGCGGACTCTCCTACGAGCAGTACTTC
CDR3aa: CASSETSGLSYEQYF

abundance: few
d_gene: -
j_gene: TRBJ2-3
v_gene: TRBV9
CDR3nt: TGTGCCAGCAGCCTTAACACGGGAGATACGCAGTATTTT
CDR3aa: CASSLNTGDTQYF

abundance: -
d_gene: -
j_gene: TRBJ2-5
v_gene: TRBV7-8
CDR3nt: TGTGCCAGCAGCTTCCGGGGTATAGAGACCCAGTACTTC
CDR3aa: CASSFRGIETQYF

abundance: -
d_gene: -
j_gene: TRBJ1-2
v_gene: TRBV10-3
CDR3nt: TGTGCCATCAGTGATAACCCAGGGGTGGACGGCTACACCTTC
CDR3aa: CAISDNPGVDGYTF

abundance: -
d_gene: -
j_gene: TRBJ2-2
v_gene: TRBV7-7
CDR3nt: TGTGCCAGCAGCCGGGTCTCGAACACCGGGGAGCTGTTTTTT
CDR3aa: CASSRVSNTGELFF

abundance: -
d_gene: -
j_gene: TRBJ1-6
v_gene: TRBV18
CDR3nt: TGTGCCAGCTCACTATCCGCCCGCGAGGCCCTCCACTTT
CDR3aa: CASSLSAREALHF

abundance: -
d_gene: TRBD2
j_gene: TRBJ2-1
v_gene: TRBV29-1
CDR3nt: TGCAGCGTCACTAGCGGGAGGGCCCCCCTCTTC
CDR3aa: CSVTSGRAPLF

abundance: few
d_gene: -
j_gene: TRBJ1-5
v_gene: TRBV28
CDR3nt: TGTGCCAGCAGTTTACTTGGGCGGGAACAGCCCCAGCATTTT
CDR3aa: CASSLLGREQPQHF

abundance: -
d_gene: -
j_gene: TRBJ1-2
v_gene: TRBV18
CDR3nt: TGTGCCAGCTCACCTAGGGAGGACTATGGCTACACCTTC
CDR3aa: CASSPREDYGYTF

abundance: -
d_gene: TRBD1
j_gene: TRBJ2-7
v_gene: TRBV19
CDR3nt: TGTGCCAGTAGTAGAGGGACAGGGGTCTACGAGCAGTACTTC
CDR3aa: CASSRGTGVYEQYF

abundance: -
d_gene: TRBD2
j_gene: TRBJ2-7
v_gene: TRBV14
CDR3nt: TGTGCCAGCAGCCAGTTTACTAGCGGGAGACTCTACGAGCAGTACTTC
CDR3aa: CASSQFTSGRLYEQYF

abundance: once
d_gene: -
j_gene: TRBJ1-1
v_gene: TRBV6-1
CDR3nt: TGTGCCAGCATCCGCGGGACCGAAGCTTTCTTT
CDR3aa: CASIRGTEAFF

abundance: -
d_gene: -
j_gene: TRBJ1-4
v_gene: TRBV6-5
CDR3nt: TGTGCCAGCAGCCACACAGGGGAAAAACTGTTTTTT
CDR3aa: CASSHTGEKLFF

abundance: -
d_gene: TRBD2
j_gene: TRBJ2-3
v_gene: TRBV6-5
CDR3nt: TGTGCCAGCAGACCTAGCGGGGGGGTAGATACGCAGTATTTT
CDR3aa: CASRPSGGVDTQYF

abundance: -
d_gene: TRBD1
j_gene: TRBJ1-1
v_gene: TRBV28
CDR3nt: TGTGCCAGCAGTGGCAGGGGGCCGGACACTGAAGCTTTCTTT
CDR3aa: CASSGRGPDTEAFF

abundance: -
d_gene: -
j_gene: TRBJ1-6
v_gene: TRBV19
CDR3nt: TGTGCCAGTAGTTCCCGGGGCAGGGGTTCACCCCTCCACTTT
CDR3aa: CASSSRGRGSPLHF

abundance: -
d_gene: TRBD2
j_gene: TRBJ2-1
v_gene: TRBV6-4
CDR3nt: TGTGCCAGCAGTGTACTAGCGGGGGGGCCAAATGAGCAGTTCTTC
CDR3aa: CASSVLAGGPNEQFF

abundance: -
d_gene: TRBD2
j_gene: TRBJ2-3
v_gene: TRBV7-6
CDR3nt: TGTGCCAGCAGCTTAGGGGGACTAGGGACAGATACGCAGTATTTT
CDR3aa: CASSLGGLGTDTQYF

abundance: few
d_gene: -
j_gene: TRBJ1-1
v_gene: TRBV2
CDR3nt: TGTGCCAGCAGTGAATGGGGGCAGGGGTGGAAAGCTTTCTTT
CDR3aa: CASSEWGQGWKAFF

abundance: -
d_gene: TRBD2
j_gene: TRBJ2-7
v_gene: TRBV18
CDR3nt: TGTGCCAGCTCACCCGGACTAGCTTACGAGCAGTACTTC
CDR3aa: CASSPGLAYEQYF

abundance: -
d_gene: -
j_gene: TRBJ2-2
v_gene: TRBV19
CDR3nt: TGTGCCAGTAGCGGCCCGGGGGCGAACACCGGGGAGCTGTTTTTT
CDR3aa: CASSGPGANTGELFF

abundance: -
d_gene: TRBD2
j_gene: TRBJ2-5
v_gene: TRBV6-5
CDR3nt: TGTGCCTCCCAAACCGCGGGAGAGGCGGAGACCCAGTACTTC
CDR3aa: CASQTAGEAETQYF

abundance: -
d_gene: -
j_gene: TRBJ2-3
v_gene: TRBV13
CDR3nt: TGTGCCAGCAGCTTACGACGGGGAAAGGACACAGATACGCAGTATTTT
CDR3aa: CASSLRRGKDTDTQYF

abundance: -
d_gene: TRBD2
j_gene: TRBJ2-1
v_gene: TRBV4-1
CDR3nt: TGCGCCAGCAGCCCTCAAGAACTAGCGGGAGGGGCCAATGAGCAGTTCTTC
CDR3aa: CASSPQELAGGANEQFF

abundance: once
d_gene: TRBD2
j_gene: TRBJ2-3
v_gene: TRBV29-1
CDR3nt: TGCAGCGTTAACGGTCTCTCGGGGCGGGAGATCTCAGATACGCAGTATTTT
CDR3aa: CSVNGLSGREISDTQYF